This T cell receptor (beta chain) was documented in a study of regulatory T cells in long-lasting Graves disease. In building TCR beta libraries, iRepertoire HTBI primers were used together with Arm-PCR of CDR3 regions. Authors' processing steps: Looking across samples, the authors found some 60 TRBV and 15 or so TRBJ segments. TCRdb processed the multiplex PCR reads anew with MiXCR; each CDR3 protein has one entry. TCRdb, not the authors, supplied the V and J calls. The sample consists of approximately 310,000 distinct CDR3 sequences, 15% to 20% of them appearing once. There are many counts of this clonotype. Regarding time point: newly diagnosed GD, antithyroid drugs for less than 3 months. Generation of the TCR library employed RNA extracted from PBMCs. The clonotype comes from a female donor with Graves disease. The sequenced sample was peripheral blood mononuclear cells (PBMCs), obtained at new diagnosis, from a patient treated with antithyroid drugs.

The CDR3 protein is CASSYSAFATGQVNYGYTF. The CDR3 DNA reads as TGTGCCAGCAGTTACTCGGCGTTTGCCACGGGACAGGTCAACTATGGCTACACCTTC. V is TRBV6-5 and J is TRBJ1-2; the match to TRBD1 covers 8 bases. The V gene's germline CDR1 is MNHEY and CDR2 SVGAGI. The CDR3 contains 19 residues. With V trimmed by 0 bases and J by 2 bases, 14 bases remained unmatched.